This T cell receptor (beta chain) was captured in a study of T cell repertoires in cytomegalovirus infection. Looking at the study overall: Signatures in public TCR beta sequences pointed to both CMV infection and matching HLA type. Study-level findings and limits: Based on cumulative public TCR beta family frequency, carriers of CMV plus the relevant HLA were identified.

A single record per CDR3 protein comes from TCRdb applying MiXCR to the reads. The table has approximately 1,000,000 distinct CDR3 sequences, more than 25% seen once; the top ten hold roughly 13%. Concerning this clonotype itself: Its specificity is unknown.

The CDR3 runs to 15 residues. Trimming pared 1 base from V and 6 bases from J, leaving 15 bases between. CDR1 is LNHDA, CDR2 SQIVND, per germline (reference sequence). The TCR comes from a human donor in good health (CMV status not recorded). Some clones in this sample may be carry-over from other donors' samples. This sample comprised cultured CD8+ T cells from PBMCs, obtained from culture after CMV antigen stimulation. The chain is built from TRBV19 and TRBJ1-2, with TRBD1 as a possible D gene (5 bases). The CDR3 DNA follows: TGTGCCAGTAGTATAGTTACGGACAACTTTAATGGCTACACCTTC. This sequence encodes CASSIVTDNFNGYTF.